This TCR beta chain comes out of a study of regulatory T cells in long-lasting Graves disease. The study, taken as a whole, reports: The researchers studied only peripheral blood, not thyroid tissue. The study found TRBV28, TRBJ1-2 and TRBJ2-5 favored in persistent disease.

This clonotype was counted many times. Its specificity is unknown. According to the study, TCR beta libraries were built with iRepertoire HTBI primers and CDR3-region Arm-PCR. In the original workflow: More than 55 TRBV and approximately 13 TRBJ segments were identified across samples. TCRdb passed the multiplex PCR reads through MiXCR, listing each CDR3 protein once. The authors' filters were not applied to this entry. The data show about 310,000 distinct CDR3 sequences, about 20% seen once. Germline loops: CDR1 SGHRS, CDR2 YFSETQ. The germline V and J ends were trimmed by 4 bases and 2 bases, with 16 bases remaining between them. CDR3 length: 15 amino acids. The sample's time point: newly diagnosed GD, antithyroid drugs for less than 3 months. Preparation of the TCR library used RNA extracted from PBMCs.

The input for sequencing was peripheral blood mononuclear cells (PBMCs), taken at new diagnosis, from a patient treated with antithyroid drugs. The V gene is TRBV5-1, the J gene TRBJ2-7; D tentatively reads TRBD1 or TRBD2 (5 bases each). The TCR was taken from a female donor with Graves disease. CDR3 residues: CASSEQAPEAYEQYF. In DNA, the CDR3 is TGCGCCAGCAGCGAACAGGCTCCGGAGGCCTACGAGCAGTACTTC.